The 6 T cell receptor beta chains below were found in one sample sequenced in a study of CD8 T cells in ankylosing spondylitis. Study-wide findings and caveats: In ankylosing spondylitis blood, a motif of roughly 8 highly homologous TCR beta variants appeared characteristic.

These TCRs' antigens remain unknown. Each CDR3 protein gets one entry after TCRdb re-called the 5' RACE reads with MiXCR. The repertoire holds 250,000 to 350,000 distinct CDR3 sequences, around 8% seen once, with roughly 15% in the top ten. What was sequenced was blood, either unsorted or a sorted T cell fraction (not recorded which). Receptor source: a male donor with ankylosing spondylitis.

V is TRBV19 and J is TRBJ2-2; 7 bases agree with TRBD1. This CDR3 has 15 residues. Germline V gene sequence: CDR1 LNHDA, CDR2 SQIVND (reference sequence). The ends lost 5 bases at V and 0 bases at J; junction bases unmatched: 3. The DNA of the CDR3 is TGTGCCAGTAGTGAGAGGGGGCCGAACACCGGGGAGCTGTTTTTT. This sequence encodes CASSERGPNTGELFF.

This clonotype was seen a handful of times. The V gene is TRBV6-2 or TRBV6-3, the J gene TRBJ1-2; D gene ambiguous. CDR1 is MNHEY, CDR2 SVGEGT, per germline. V was cut by 5 bases and J by 2 bases, with 9 bases left in between. This CDR3 has 13 residues. CDR3 loop: CASSPIGNYGYTF. The CDR3 DNA follows: TGTGCCAGCAGTCCTATTGGGAACTATGGCTACACCTTC.

The chain employs TRBV24-1 and TRBJ2-3; D is unclear. V lost 4 bases and J 0 bases, leaving 7 bases between the germline ends. Germline CDR1 is KGHDR and CDR2 is SFDVKD. The CDR3 consists of 14 residues. CDR3 in DNA: TGTGCCACCAGTGACGCCCCTAGCACAGATACGCAGTATTTT. This encodes CATSDAPSTDTQYF.

Only a few counts were recorded for this clonotype. The CDR3 coding sequence is TGTGCCAGCAGTTATAGGGGGACCACGAGGACTGAAGCTTTCTTT. Translation: CASSYRGTTRTEAFF. The genes are TRBV6-2 or TRBV6-3 and TRBJ1-1, with D possibly being TRBD1 (6 bases). With 3 bases removed from V and 5 bases from J, the gap between germline ends came to 16 bases. The germline V gene has CDR1 MNHEY and CDR2 SVGEGT. The CDR3 has 15 residues.

Ten or more counts support this clonotype. The gene calls are TRBV20-1 and TRBJ1-2; D remains unclear. Between the trimmed V and J ends, which lost 4 bases and 4 bases, there was a span of 10 bases. This CDR3 comprises 12 residues. The germline V gene has CDR1 DFQATT and CDR2 SNEGSKA (reference sequence). The CDR3 coding sequence is TGCAGTGCTACCGGCGATAGCTATGGCTACACCTTC. Translation gives CSATGDSYGYTF.

The genes are TRBV7-2 and TRBJ2-1; the D gene is possibly TRBD2 (6 bases). Germline CDR1 is SGHTA and CDR2 is FQGNSA. The CDR3 loop spans 14 amino acids. V lost 5 bases to trimming and J lost 5 bases, with 13 bases between them. This CDR3 is CASSPGLSHNEQFF. The CDR3 nucleotides are TGTGCCAGCAGCCCCGGACTATCCCACAATGAGCAGTTCTTC. The variable domain in full, with the rest retrieved from reference TRBV7-2 and TRBJ2-1, is GAGVSQSPSNKVTEKGKDVELRCDPISGHTALYWYRQSLGQGLEFLIYFQGNSAPDKSGLPSDRFSAERTGGSVSTLTIQRTQQEDSAVYLCASSPGLSHNEQFFGPGTRLTVL.